Following are 13 T cell receptor beta chains from one sample sequenced in a study of neurological immune-mediated disorders. TCRdb passed the 5' RACE reads through MiXCR, listing each CDR3 protein once. Of some 48,000 distinct CDR3 sequences listed, roughly 21% were seen once; the top ten hold 4% to 5.5%. Time point reported: technical triplicate 3. The sample taken for sequencing was PBMCs. These receptors all stem from a man in his sixties with HTLV-1-associated myelopathy (HAM/TSP).

This clonotype was recorded only once. At one end, the junction sequence differs from germline, possibly due to a read error. The V call is TRBV5-1, the J call TRBJ2-2, with D unresolved. Germline-derived CDR1 and CDR2 are SGHRS and YFSETQ. This CDR3 region has 14 residues. The CDR3 coding sequence is TGTGCCAGCAGTCATGATGCGAGGTCCCGGGAGCTGTTTTTT. Its translation is CASSHDARSRELFF.

Concerning this clonotype itself: One end of the junction fails to match germline, which may point to a read error. The rearrangement joins TRBV12-3 or TRBV12-4 to TRBJ1-3; TRBD1 agrees at 9 bases. The CDR3 runs 14 residues. The CDR3 reads CTRNTGTGGNTIYF. The CDR3 DNA follows: TGTACCAGAAACACCGGGACAGGGGGAAACACCATATATTTT.

In this sample, this clonotype turned up many times. V and J are TRBV6-1 and TRBJ2-3, with no clear D. The CDR3 is 15 residues long. Germline V gene sequence: CDR1 MNHNS, CDR2 SASEGT. V lost 3 bases and J 1 base, leaving 11 bases between the germline ends. CDR3 residues: CASSEGSLGTDTQYF. The CDR3 bases are TGTGCCAGCAGTGAGGGCTCGCTAGGCACAGATACGCAGTATTTT.

This clonotype has at least ten counts. This rearrangement joins TRBV7-8 to TRBJ2-7; 11 bases fit TRBD1. The V segment lost 3 bases and the J segment 3 bases; nucleotides outside the gene matches: 1. This CDR3 comprises 14 residues. Germline lookup yields CDR1 SGHVS and CDR2 FQNEAQ. The CDR3 DNA reads TGTGCCAGCAGCTTCGGGACAGGGGGCTACGAGCAGTACTTC. Residues: CASSFGTGGYEQYF.

This clonotype was seen repeatedly, ten times or more. The chain combines TRBV12-3 or TRBV12-4 with TRBJ2-1, with 9 bases that match TRBD1. This CDR3 region has 14 residues. Trimming removed 6 bases from V and 10 bases from J; junction bases left unmatched: 10. In DNA form, the CDR3 reads TGTGCCAGCAGCGGCGACAGGGGGTGGGGAGAGCAGTTCTTC. This gives the protein CASSGDRGWGEQFF.

The chain uses TRBV12-3 or TRBV12-4 and TRBJ2-2; TRBD1 aligns across 9 bases. V shed 6 bases, J shed 4 bases, and the junction held 9 bases outside the gene matches. This CDR3 contains 16 residues. CDR3 sequence: CASSGGQGGSTGELFF. The CDR3 DNA is TGTGCCAGCAGCGGGGGACAGGGTGGTAGCACCGGGGAGCTGTTTTTT.

This clonotype was counted ten times or more. The J gene is TRBJ2-5, the V gene TRBV5-1, with D maybe TRBD2 (6 bases). The germline gives CDR1 SGHRS, CDR2 YFSETQ. This CDR3 region has 14 residues. V lost 5 bases and J lost 2, with 13 bases in between. CDR3 sequence (DNA): TGCGCCAGCAGTTACGGGAGAGGGCAAGAGACCCAGTACTTC. Translation gives CASSYGRGQETQYF.

Regarding this clonotype: This may be a read error, as it is one base from a much larger clone. The CDR3 region is CSAISGSTEKLFF. DNA of the CDR3: TGCAGTGCTATTTCAGGGTCCACCGAAAAACTGTTTTTT. This chain links TRBV20-1 with TRBJ1-4, with D possibly TRBD1 on 5 matching bases. Trimming shortened V by 4 bases and J by 8 bases, and 14 bases separated the two germline ends. The CDR3 is 13 residues long. Germline V gives CDR1 DFQATT, CDR2 SNEGSKA (reference sequence).

This chain joins TRBV18 and TRBJ2-3; a weak D match, TRBD2 (5 bases). This CDR3 is built from 15 residues. V was trimmed by 0 bases and J by 0 bases, leaving 7 bases between them. CDR1 is KGHSH, CDR2 LQKENI, per germline. The CDR3 sequence is CASSPPRASTDTQYF. In DNA form, the CDR3 reads TGTGCCAGCTCACCACCGCGGGCTAGCACAGATACGCAGTATTTT. Based on the CDR3 plus reference TRBV18 and TRBJ2-3, the full variable domain is NAGVMQNPRHLVRRRGQEARLRCSPMKGHSHVYWYRQLPEEGLKFMVYLQKENIIDESGMPKERFSAEFPKEGPSILRIQQVVRGDSAAYFCASSPPRASTDTQYFGPGTRLTVL.

This clonotype was recorded many times. The J gene is TRBJ2-7, the V gene TRBV10-2, with 8 positions matching TRBD1. Per the germline V gene, CDR1 is WSHSY and CDR2 is SAAADI. V lost 7 bases, J lost 4 bases, and 6 bases stayed unmatched. The CDR3 is 13 residues long. CDR3 sequence: CASMDRAIYEQYF. The CDR3 coding sequence is TGCGCCAGCATGGACAGGGCGATATACGAGCAGTACTTC.

J is TRBJ2-5 and V is TRBV11-3; no reliable D call. The germline V gene has CDR1 SGHNT and CDR2 YENEEA. This CDR3 comprises 13 residues. Trimming stripped 2 bases from V and 5 bases from J, with 9 bases between. The CDR3 region is CASSLNEKETQYF. The CDR3 DNA is TGTGCCAGCAGCTTAAATGAGAAGGAGACCCAGTACTTC.

This clonotype was observed at least ten times. V gene TRBV5-5 combines with J gene TRBJ2-4; 7 bases are a match to TRBD2. With 3 bases clipped from V and 7 bases from J, the junction kept 13 bases outside the gene matches. From germline, CDR1 is SGHKS and CDR2 YYEKEE (reference sequence). This CDR3 comprises 16 residues. CDR3 region: CASSYLAGGSGNIQYF. The CDR3 nucleotides read TGTGCCAGCAGCTACTTAGCGGGTGGGTCTGGGAACATTCAGTACTTC.

Comments on this clonotype: A read error may explain this, as a much larger clone is one base away. The J gene is TRBJ1-1, the V gene TRBV20-1; D is uncertain. Looked up from germline, CDR1 is DFQATT and CDR2 is SNEGSKA (reference sequence). This CDR3 has 15 amino acids. CDR3 loop: CSATSPQTHSTESFF. The CDR3 DNA reads TGCAGTGCGACTAGCCCCCAGACACATAGCACTGAATCTTTCTTT.